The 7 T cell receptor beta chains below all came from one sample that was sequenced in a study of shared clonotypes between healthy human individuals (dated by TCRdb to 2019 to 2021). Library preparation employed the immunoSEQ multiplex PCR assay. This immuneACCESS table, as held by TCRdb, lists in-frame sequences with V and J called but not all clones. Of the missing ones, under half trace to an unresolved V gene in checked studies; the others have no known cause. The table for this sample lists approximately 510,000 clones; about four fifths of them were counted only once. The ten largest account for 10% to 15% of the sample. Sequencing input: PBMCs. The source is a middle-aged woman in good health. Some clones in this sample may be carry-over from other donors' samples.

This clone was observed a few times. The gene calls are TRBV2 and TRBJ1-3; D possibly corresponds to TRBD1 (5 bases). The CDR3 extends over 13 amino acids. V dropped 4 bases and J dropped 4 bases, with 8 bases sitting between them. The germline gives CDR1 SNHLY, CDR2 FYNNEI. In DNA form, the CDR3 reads TGTGCCAGCAGTGGAGGGGACGGAAACACCATATATTTT. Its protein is CASSGGDGNTIYF.

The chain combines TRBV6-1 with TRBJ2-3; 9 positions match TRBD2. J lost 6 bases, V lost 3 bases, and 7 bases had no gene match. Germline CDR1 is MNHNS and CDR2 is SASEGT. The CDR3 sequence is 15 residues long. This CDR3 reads CASSEGLAGWDTQYF. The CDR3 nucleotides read TGTGCCAGCAGTGAGGGGCTAGCGGGGTGGGATACGCAGTATTTT.

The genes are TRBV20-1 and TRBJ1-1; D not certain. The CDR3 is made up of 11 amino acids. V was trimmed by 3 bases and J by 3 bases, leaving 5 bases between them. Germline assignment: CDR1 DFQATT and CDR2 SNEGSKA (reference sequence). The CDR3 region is CSASSDTEAFF. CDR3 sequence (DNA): TGCAGTGCTAGCAGCGACACTGAAGCTTTCTTT.

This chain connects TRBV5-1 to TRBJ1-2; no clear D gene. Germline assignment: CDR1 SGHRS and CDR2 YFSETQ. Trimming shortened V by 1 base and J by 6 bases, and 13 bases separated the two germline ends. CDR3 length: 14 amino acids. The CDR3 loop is CASSLLFTEHGYTF. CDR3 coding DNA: TGCGCCAGCAGCTTGTTGTTTACAGAACATGGCTACACCTTC.

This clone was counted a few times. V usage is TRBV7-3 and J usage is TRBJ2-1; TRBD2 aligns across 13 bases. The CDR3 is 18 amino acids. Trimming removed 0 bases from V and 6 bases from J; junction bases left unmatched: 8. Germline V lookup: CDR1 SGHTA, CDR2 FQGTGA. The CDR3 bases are TGTGCCAGCAGCTTAACACTAGCGGGAGGGCCTGTTACCAATGAGCAGTTCTTC. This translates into CASSLTLAGGPVTNEQFF.

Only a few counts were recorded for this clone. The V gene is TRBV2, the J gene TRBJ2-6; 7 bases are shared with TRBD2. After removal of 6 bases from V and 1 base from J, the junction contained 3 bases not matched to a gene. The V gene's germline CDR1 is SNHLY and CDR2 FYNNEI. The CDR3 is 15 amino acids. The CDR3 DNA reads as TGTGCCAGCAGCGCGGGACTATCTGGGGCCAACGTCCTGACTTTC. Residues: CASSAGLSGANVLTF.

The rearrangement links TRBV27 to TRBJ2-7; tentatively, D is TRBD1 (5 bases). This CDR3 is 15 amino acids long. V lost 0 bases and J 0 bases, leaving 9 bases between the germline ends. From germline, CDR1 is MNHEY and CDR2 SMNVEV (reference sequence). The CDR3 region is CASSLSGANSYEQYF. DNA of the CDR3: TGTGCCAGCAGTTTATCAGGGGCGAACTCCTACGAGCAGTACTTC.